A single T cell receptor (beta chain) is shown here with its context. This sample is drawn from a study of cytotoxic CD8 clonotypes in ibrutinib-treated CLL. For the study at large: Responses comprised about 25 partial and 2 complete; at median about 71 months, roughly 15 remained remitted and roughly twelve progressed. Timing of response sample collection was a median around eleven months after treatment start, with a range of 6 to 36.

Germline CDR1 reads SGHTA; CDR2 reads FQGNSA. The V gene lost 5 bases and the J gene lost 0 bases, with 7 bases spanning the gap. This CDR3 spans 13 amino acids. Measured with immunoSEQ multiplex PCR; TCRdb has only the in-frame clones, and not every one. The repertoire has around 160,000 clones, roughly 77% of them found once; the top ten carry about 2%. This sample comprised PBMCs, obtained after 12 months of ibrutinib treatment. The chain couples TRBV7-2 to TRBJ1-1, with D unresolved. This receptor was obtained from a human donor with chronic lymphocytic leukemia. CDR3 protein: CASSRALNTEAFF. The CDR3 nucleotides are TGTGCCAGCAGCCGGGCCTTGAACACTGAAGCTTTCTTT.